The clone carrying this T cell receptor (beta chain) was seen many times. Its antigen is as yet unknown. With the read ending 3 residues before the CDR3 end, the germline J gene is used to fill in that end. Trimming took 6 bases from V and 7 from J, leaving 12 bases between them. The CDR3 length is 12 residues. Germline V gene data show CDR1 as SNHLY and CDR2 as FYNNEI. These data come from a study of T cell clonality in common variable immunodeficiency. Findings and caveats of the study: Fewer deletions and N-nucleotide insertions were reportedly seen in common variable immunodeficiency TCR beta sequences. Fewer TCRbeta clones were shared among CVID subjects than controls.

Method: immunoSEQ multiplex PCR; TCRdb's copy keeps in-frame clones and lacks some. The sample contains tens of thousands of clones, none of them singletons. The J gene is TRBJ2-5, the V gene TRBV2, with D possibly called TRBD1 or TRBD2 (5 bases each). Sequencing was performed on peripheral blood mononuclear cells. The clonotype originates from a person aged 18 to 69 in good health. CDR3 sequence: CASSDPRGTQYF. The part of the CDR3 DNA that was read is TGTGCCAGCAGCGATCCGAGGGGGACC.